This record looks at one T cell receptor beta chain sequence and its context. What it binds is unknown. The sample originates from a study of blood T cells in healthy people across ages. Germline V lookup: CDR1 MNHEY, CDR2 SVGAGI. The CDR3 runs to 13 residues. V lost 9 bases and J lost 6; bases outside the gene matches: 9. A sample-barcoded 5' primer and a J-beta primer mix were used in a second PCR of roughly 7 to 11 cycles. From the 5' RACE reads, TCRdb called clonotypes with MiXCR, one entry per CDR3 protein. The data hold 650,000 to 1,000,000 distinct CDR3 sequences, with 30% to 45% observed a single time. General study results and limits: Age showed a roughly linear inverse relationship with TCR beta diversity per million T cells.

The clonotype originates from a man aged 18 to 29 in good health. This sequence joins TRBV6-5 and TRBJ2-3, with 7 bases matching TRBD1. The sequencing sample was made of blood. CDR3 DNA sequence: TGTGCCAGTAACCGCAGGGGGATGGATACGCAGTATTTT. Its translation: CASNRRGMDTQYF.